Each of the 17 T cell receptor beta chains below was sequenced from the same sample in a study of cytomegalovirus exposure and HLA in healthy donors (dated 2017 in TCRdb). The method behind the library was the immunoSEQ multiplex PCR assay. For the multiplex PCR, a mixture combining 60 forward primers for TCR Vbeta segments and 13 reverse primers for TCR Jbeta segments was used. TCRdb retrieved this table from immuneACCESS and kept in-frame rearrangements only. Not all clones are present; in checked studies, unresolved V genes account for under half, and no reason is known for the remainder. In all, the sample holds some 180,000 clones, and more than 65% of those were seen once. 0.95% to 1.5% of the sample is taken by the ten largest. Sequencing was carried out using PBMCs. These receptors were taken from a girl under 10 years old in good health and CMV-seropositive.

The rearrangement joins TRBV5-1 to TRBJ1-1; D is possibly TRBD1 (5 bases). The germline CDR1 and CDR2 sequences are SGHRS and YFSETQ. This CDR3 has 14 residues. V was pared by 4 bases and J by 1 base, with 11 bases between. In DNA, the CDR3 is TGCGCCAGCAGCCCGCAGGGTAAGAACACTGAAGCTTTCTTT. This sequence encodes CASSPQGKNTEAFF.

This chain joins TRBV10-3 and TRBJ2-1; 7 positions match TRBD2. The CDR3 length is 16 residues. V lost 1 base, J lost 7 bases, and 10 bases stayed unmatched. CDR1 is ENHRY, CDR2 SYGVKD, per germline. The CDR3 DNA sequence: TGTGCCATCAGTGAGTGGGCGGGAGCTATGTTGAATGAGCAGTTCTTC. It is translated as CAISEWAGAMLNEQFF.

The V gene is TRBV9, the J gene TRBJ2-1, with 7 bases fitting TRBD1. V shed 3 bases and J 0 bases; nucleotides not matched to a gene: 9. The CDR3 consists of 17 residues. Germline V gives CDR1 SGDLS, CDR2 YYNGEE. The CDR3 is CASSAAGTANSYNEQFF. CDR3 in DNA: TGTGCCAGCAGCGCCGCCGGGACAGCAAACTCCTACAATGAGCAGTTCTTC.

As regards this clone: The same CDR3 can be traced to other DNA sequences in this sample. The J gene is TRBJ1-1, the V gene TRBV6-5; no clear D gene. The CDR3 contains 10 residues. Trimming removed 9 bases at V and 5 bases at J, with 7 bases between. Germline loops: CDR1 MNHEY, CDR2 SVGAGI. CDR3 region: CASRGTEAFF. In nucleotides, the CDR3 is TGTGCCAGTCGGGGAACTGAAGCTTTCTTT.

This clone was seen a single time. The junction differs from germline at one of its ends, possibly a read error. The rearrangement uses TRBV7-6 and TRBJ1-3; D unresolved. This CDR3 region has 13 residues. Germline values: CDR1 SGHVS, CDR2 FNYEAQ. CDR3 loop: CASGLPSGNTIYF. The CDR3 coding sequence is TGTGCCAGCGGCTTACCATCTGGAAACACCATATATTTT.

The chain couples TRBV5-6 to TRBJ1-6; D possibly corresponds to TRBD1 (6 bases). The CDR3 has 17 residues. Germline V CDR1 and CDR2: SGHDT, YYEEEE. V was pared by 4 bases and J by 3 bases, with 17 bases between. CDR3 in DNA: TGTGCCAGCAGCGAAATCACAGGGAGTTTCTATAATTCACCCCTCCACTTT. Amino acids: CASSEITGSFYNSPLHF.

The chain joins TRBV6-1 to TRBJ2-7, with TRBD2 identical over 8 bases. This CDR3 has 13 amino acids. The ends lost 3 bases at V and 8 bases at J; junction bases unmatched: 6. Germline V lookup: CDR1 MNHNS, CDR2 SASEGT. The CDR3 protein is CASSEGTSVKQYF. The CDR3 coding sequence is TGTGCCAGCAGTGAGGGGACTAGTGTCAAGCAGTACTTC.

The J gene is TRBJ2-7, the V gene TRBV12-5; 10 bases are a match to TRBD2. CDR1 is LGHNT, CDR2 FRNRAP, per germline. There are 16 residues in the CDR3. Losses at the gene ends were 1 base for V and 4 bases for J; bases not matched to a gene: 7. The CDR3 here is CASGLALAGAPYEQYF. The DNA of the CDR3 is TGTGCTAGTGGTTTGGCCCTAGCGGGAGCCCCTTACGAGCAGTACTTC. Based on the CDR3 plus reference TRBV12-5 and TRBJ2-7, the full variable domain is DARVTQTPRHKVTEMGQEVTMRCQPILGHNTVFWYRQTMMQGLELLAYFRNRAPLDDSGMPKDRFSAEMPDATLATLKIQPSEPRDSAVYFCASGLALAGAPYEQYFGPGTRLTVT.

In nucleotides, the CDR3 is TGCGCCAGCAGCCAAGATGCACGGGACAGGGGCTCCTATAATTCACCCCTCCACTTT. Translation gives CASSQDARDRGSYNSPLHF. The chain has TRBV4-1 and TRBJ1-6; TRBD1 matches at 10 bases. CDR1 MGHRA and CDR2 YSYEKL come from the germline V gene. The CDR3 length is 19 residues. The V gene end was trimmed by 0 bases and the J gene end by 0 bases; junction bases not matched to a gene: 5.

The rearrangement links TRBV2 to TRBJ2-4; D might be TRBD1 (5 bases). This CDR3 is 16 amino acids long. Trimming removed 4 bases from V and 2 bases from J, with 15 bases in between. The germline V gene has CDR1 SNHLY and CDR2 FYNNEI. CDR3 DNA: TGTGCCAGCAGTGGGGTGGCAGGGTCCTCCAAAAACATTCAGTACTTC. It encodes CASSGVAGSSKNIQYF. Full variable domain (missing parts from reference TRBV2 and TRBJ2-4): EPEVTQTPSHQVTQMGQEVILRCVPISNHLYFYWYRQILGQKVEFLVSFYNNEISEKSEIFDDQFSVERPDGSNFTLKIRSTKLEDSAMYFCASSGVAGSSKNIQYFGAGTRLSVL.

The chain couples TRBV5-1 to TRBJ1-1; D not resolved. Looked up from germline, CDR1 is SGHRS and CDR2 is YFSETQ. The CDR3 totals 15 residues. V was cut by 2 bases and J by 3 bases, with 14 bases left in between. CDR3 loop: CASSFYAGGDTEAFF. CDR3 bases: TGCGCCAGCAGCTTTTATGCGGGCGGGGACACTGAAGCTTTCTTT. The whole variable domain, remainder taken from reference TRBV5-1 and TRBJ1-1, is KAGVTQTPRYLIKTRGQQVTLSCSPISGHRSVSWYQQTPGQGLQFLFEYFSETQRNKGNFPGRFSGRQFSNSRSEMNVSTLELGDSALYLCASSFYAGGDTEAFFGQGTRLTVV.

The chain recombines TRBV30 with TRBJ2-3, with 11 bases aligning to TRBD2. The CDR3 has 18 amino acids. V dropped 0 bases and J dropped 4; count of bases not matched to a gene: 12. Per germline, CDR1 GTSNPN and CDR2 SVGIG (reference sequence). CDR3 in DNA: TGTGCCTGGAGTGTAATTAGCGGGAGGGCCTCAAGGGCAGATACGCAGTATTTT. It is translated as CAWSVISGRASRADTQYF. The full variable domain, rest sourced from reference TRBV30 and TRBJ2-3, is SQTIHQWPATLVQPVGSPLSLECTVEGTSNPNLYWYRQAAGRGLQLLFYSVGIGQISSEVPQNLSASRPQDRQFILSSKKLLLSDSGFYLCAWSVISGRASRADTQYFGPGTRLTVL.

The gene calls are TRBV28 and TRBJ1-2, with D tentatively TRBD1 (5 bases). Looked up from germline, CDR1 is MDHEN and CDR2 is SYDVKM. V was pared by 6 bases and J by 7 bases, with 15 bases between. The CDR3 is made up of 13 amino acids. As DNA, the CDR3 is TGTGCCAGCAGGTCGGGACTACCTGGTGGCTACACCTTC. This codes for CASRSGLPGGYTF.

The chain has TRBV5-1 and TRBJ1-1; no clear D gene. CDR1 SGHRS and CDR2 YFSETQ come from the germline V gene. The V and J ends lost 0 bases and 2 bases respectively, with 14 bases between them. The CDR3 is 16 residues long. In DNA, the CDR3 is TGCGCCAGCAGCTTGGACTCCAGGCCTGTTAACACTGAAGCTTTCTTT. It codes for CASSLDSRPVNTEAFF.

V gene TRBV5-5 combines with J gene TRBJ1-5, with D uncertain. V was shortened by 0 bases and J by 0 bases, with 10 bases between the two germline ends. CDR3 size: 16 residues. Germline values: CDR1 SGHKS, CDR2 YYEKEE (reference sequence). CDR3 residues: CASSLGAGNSNQPQHF. The CDR3 DNA reads TGTGCCAGCAGCTTGGGGGCTGGAAATAGCAATCAGCCCCAGCATTTT.

The chain joins TRBV10-3 to TRBJ1-6; 9 nucleotides agree with TRBD1. With 10 bases clipped from V and 7 bases from J, the junction kept 8 bases outside the gene matches. The CDR3 covers 14 residues. Germline loops: CDR1 ENHRY, CDR2 SYGVKD. In nucleotides, the CDR3 is TGTGCCAACTCTCAAGGGACAGGGAATTCACCCCTCCACTTT. Protein sequence: CANSQGTGNSPLHF.

The chain carries TRBV25-1 and TRBJ1-5; 8 bases line up with TRBD1. The J segment lost 2 bases and the V segment lost 2 bases, leaving 2 bases of the junction unmatched. The CDR3 is 15 amino acids. CDR1 and CDR2 (germline): MGHDK, SYGVNS. CDR3: CASSEGGQGNQPQHF. CDR3 in DNA: TGTGCCAGCAGTGAAGGGGGACAGGGCAATCAGCCCCAGCATTTT.